Listed here is a single TCR beta chain. Germline V gene data show CDR1 as SNHLY and CDR2 as FYNNEI. Trimming removed 6 bases at V and 0 bases at J, with 5 bases between. CDR3 size: 13 residues. Authors' methods: Estimation of nucleated cell counts was performed using reference gene primer amplification. The method was immunoSEQ multiplex PCR; TCRdb's version includes in-frame clones alone and lacks a portion of them. The DNA gave D and trimming, while V, J and clone size come from that table. In the table there are some 250,000 clones, less than 90% of which are singletons. The data stem from a study of blood T cell repertoires in COVID-19. Background on the study: T cells, B-cell-depleted T cells, or PBMCs supplied cDNA or gDNA.

V gene TRBV2 combines with J gene TRBJ1-4; D is ambiguous. This TCR came from a man aged 30-40 years with active or convalescent COVID-19. The source material was peripheral blood. The CDR3 here is CASRGATNEKLFF. The CDR3, as DNA: TGTGCCAGCAGGGGAGCAACTAATGAAAAACTGTTTTTT.